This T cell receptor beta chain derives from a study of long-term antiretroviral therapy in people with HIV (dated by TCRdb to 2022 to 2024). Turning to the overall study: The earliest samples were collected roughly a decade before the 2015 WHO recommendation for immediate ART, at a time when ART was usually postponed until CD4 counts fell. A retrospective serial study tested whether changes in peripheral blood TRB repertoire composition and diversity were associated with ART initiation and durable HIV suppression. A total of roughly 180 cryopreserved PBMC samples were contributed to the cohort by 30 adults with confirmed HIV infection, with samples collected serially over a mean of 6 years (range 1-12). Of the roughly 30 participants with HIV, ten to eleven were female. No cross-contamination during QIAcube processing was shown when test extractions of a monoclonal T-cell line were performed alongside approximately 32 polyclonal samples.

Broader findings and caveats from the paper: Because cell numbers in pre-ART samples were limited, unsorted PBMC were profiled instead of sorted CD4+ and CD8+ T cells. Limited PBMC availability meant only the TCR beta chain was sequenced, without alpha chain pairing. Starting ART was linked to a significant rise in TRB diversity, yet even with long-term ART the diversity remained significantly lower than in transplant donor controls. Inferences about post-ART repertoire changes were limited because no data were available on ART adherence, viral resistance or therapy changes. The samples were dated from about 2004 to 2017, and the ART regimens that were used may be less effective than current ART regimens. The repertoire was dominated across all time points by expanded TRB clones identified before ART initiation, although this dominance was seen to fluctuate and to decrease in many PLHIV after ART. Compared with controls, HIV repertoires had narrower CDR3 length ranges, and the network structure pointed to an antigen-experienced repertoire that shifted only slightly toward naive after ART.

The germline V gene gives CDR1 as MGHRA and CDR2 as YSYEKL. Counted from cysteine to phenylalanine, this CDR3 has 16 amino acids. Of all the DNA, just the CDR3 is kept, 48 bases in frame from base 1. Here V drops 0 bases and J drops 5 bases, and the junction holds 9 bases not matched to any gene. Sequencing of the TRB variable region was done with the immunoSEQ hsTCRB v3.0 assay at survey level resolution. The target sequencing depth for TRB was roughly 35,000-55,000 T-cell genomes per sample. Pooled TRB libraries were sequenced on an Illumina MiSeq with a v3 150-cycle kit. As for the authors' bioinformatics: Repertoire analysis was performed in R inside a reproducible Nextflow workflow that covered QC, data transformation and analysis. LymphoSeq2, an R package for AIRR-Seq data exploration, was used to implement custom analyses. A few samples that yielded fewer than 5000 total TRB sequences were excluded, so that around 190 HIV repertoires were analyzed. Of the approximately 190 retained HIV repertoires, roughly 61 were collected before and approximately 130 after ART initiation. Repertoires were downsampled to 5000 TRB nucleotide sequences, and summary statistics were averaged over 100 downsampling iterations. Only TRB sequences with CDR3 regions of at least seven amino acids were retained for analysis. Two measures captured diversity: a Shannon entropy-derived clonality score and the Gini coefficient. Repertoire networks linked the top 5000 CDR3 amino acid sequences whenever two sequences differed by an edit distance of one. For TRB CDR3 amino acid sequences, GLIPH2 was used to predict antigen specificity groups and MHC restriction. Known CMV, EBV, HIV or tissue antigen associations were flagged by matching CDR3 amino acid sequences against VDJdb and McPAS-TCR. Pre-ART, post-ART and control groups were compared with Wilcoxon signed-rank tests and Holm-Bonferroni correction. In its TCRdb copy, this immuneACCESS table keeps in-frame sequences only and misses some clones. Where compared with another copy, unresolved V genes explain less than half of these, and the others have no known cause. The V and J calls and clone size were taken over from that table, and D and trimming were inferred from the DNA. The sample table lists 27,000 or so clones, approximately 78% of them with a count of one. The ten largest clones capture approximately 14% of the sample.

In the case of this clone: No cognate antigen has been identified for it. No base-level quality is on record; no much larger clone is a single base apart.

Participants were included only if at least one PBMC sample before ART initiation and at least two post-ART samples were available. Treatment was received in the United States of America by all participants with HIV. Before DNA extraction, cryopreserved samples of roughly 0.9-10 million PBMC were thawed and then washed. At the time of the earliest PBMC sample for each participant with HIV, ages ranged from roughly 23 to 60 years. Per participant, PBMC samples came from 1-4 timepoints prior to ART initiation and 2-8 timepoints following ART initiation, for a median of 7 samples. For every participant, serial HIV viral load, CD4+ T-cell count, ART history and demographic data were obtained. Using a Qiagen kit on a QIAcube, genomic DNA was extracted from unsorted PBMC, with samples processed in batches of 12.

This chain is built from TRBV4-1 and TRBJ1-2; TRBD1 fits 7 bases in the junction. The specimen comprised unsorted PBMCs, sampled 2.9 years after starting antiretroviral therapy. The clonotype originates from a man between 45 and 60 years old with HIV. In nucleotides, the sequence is TGCGCCAGCAGCCAAGATGATGTAGGGGGCTGGTATGGCTACACCTTC. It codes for CASSQDDVGGWYGYTF.